This entry describes one T cell receptor beta chain. What it recognizes is unknown. Some clones are missing from TCRdb's copy, which holds only in-frame ones; the method was immunoSEQ multiplex PCR. This sample has 9,100 or so clones, with about 76% found just once. V was shortened by 6 bases and J by 1 base, with 12 bases between the two germline ends. This CDR3 region has 14 residues. Germline V CDR1 and CDR2: SNHLY, FYNNEI. This entry belongs to a study of stem cell transplantation in POMP-related autoinflammatory disease. Overall study findings and caveats: Fewer unique TRB V-J gene pairings were identified in patients with PRAID.

This clonotype originated in a human patient with POMP-related autoinflammation and immune dysregulation (PRAID). The graft donor may be the source of some T cells. This chain uses TRBV2 with TRBJ1-1, with D possibly being TRBD1 (6 bases). The starting material was CD4+ T cells from PBMCs, obtained after stem cell transplantation. CDR3 nucleotides: TGTGCCAGCAGCGTGAGGGGGAGGAACACTGAAGCTTTCTTT. It specifies CASSVRGRNTEAFF.